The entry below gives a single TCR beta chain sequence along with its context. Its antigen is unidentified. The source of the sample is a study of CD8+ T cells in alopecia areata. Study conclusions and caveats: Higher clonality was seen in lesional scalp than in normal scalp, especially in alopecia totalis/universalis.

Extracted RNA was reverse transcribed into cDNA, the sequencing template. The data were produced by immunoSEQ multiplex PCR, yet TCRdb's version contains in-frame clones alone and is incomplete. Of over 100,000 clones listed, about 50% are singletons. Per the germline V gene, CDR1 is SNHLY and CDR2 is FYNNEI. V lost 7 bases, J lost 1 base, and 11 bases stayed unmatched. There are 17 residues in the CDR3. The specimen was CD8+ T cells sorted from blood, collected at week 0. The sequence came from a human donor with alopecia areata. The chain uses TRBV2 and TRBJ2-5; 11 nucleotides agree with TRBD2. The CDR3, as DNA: TGTGCCAGCACTTTCCTCGGGACTAGCGGCCGCCAAGAGACCCAGTACTTC. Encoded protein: CASTFLGTSGRQETQYF.